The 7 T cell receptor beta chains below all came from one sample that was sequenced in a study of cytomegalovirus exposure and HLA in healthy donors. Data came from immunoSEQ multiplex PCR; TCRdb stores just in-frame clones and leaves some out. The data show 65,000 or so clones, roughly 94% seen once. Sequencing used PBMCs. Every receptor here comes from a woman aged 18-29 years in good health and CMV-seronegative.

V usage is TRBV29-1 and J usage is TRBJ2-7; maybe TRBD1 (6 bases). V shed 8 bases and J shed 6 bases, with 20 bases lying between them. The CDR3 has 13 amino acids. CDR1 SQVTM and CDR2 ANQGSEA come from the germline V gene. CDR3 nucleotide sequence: TGCAGCTCAAGTTTGGGGGCTACTGGCGAGCAGTACTTC. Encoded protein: CSSSLGATGEQYF.

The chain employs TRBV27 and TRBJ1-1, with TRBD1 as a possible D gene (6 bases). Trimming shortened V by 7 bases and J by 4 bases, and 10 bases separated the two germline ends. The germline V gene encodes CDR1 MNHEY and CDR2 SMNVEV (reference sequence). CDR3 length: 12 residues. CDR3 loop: CASTGVGTEAFF. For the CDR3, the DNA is TGTGCCAGCACAGGGGTGGGCACTGAAGCTTTCTTT.

CDR3 sequence reads: CASSEKGWTGSFFNQPQHF. The CDR3 coding sequence is TGTGCCAGCAGTGAAAAGGGTTGGACAGGTTCCTTTTTCAATCAGCCCCAGCATTTT. The chain joins TRBV2 to TRBJ1-5; 7 bases line up with TRBD1. V gave up 2 bases and J gave up 3 bases; unmatched junction bases: 16. This CDR3 is 19 amino acids long. CDR1 SNHLY and CDR2 FYNNEI come from the germline V gene.

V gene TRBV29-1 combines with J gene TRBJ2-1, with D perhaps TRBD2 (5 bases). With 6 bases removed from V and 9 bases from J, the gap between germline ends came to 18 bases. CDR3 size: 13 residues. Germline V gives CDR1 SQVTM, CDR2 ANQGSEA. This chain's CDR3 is CSVSQMGEGEQFF. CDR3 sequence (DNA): TGCAGCGTGAGCCAGATGGGTGAGGGTGAGCAGTTCTTC.

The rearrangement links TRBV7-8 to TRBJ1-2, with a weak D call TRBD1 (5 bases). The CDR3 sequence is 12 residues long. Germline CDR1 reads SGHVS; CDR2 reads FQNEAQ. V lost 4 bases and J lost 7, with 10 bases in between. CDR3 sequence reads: CASSSWTLGYTF. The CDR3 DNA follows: TGTGCCAGCAGCTCCTGGACACTTGGCTACACCTTC.

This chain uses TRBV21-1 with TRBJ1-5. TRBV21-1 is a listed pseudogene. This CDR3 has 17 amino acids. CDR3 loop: CASSDGRGRTSNQPQHF. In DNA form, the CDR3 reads TGTGCCAGCAGCGACGGGAGGGGCAGGACAAGCAATCAGCCCCAGCATTTT.

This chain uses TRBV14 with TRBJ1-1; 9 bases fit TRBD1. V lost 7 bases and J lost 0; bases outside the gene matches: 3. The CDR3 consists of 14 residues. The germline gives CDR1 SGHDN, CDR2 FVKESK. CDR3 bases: TGTGCCAGCAACAACAGGGGGCTGAACACTGAAGCTTTCTTT. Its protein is CASNNRGLNTEAFF.